This TCR beta chain stems from a study of identifying expanded T cells in peripheral blood. Whole-study findings and limits: Two-week clone count variance significantly increased as total template count grew.

The germline gives CDR1 SNHLY, CDR2 FYNNEI. The CDR3 length is 12 residues. Collection occurred without any documented infections or immune events in donors. On this clone itself: No antigen is known for it. One junction end does not reproduce the germline sequence, and a read error may be involved.

Here immunoSEQ multiplex PCR was the method, and the copy in TCRdb shows in-frame clones only, minus some. The repertoire holds about 90,000 clones, with roughly 84% as singletons. The sequencing input was blood. The clonotype originates from a person aged 18 to 70 in good health. V is TRBV2 and J is TRBJ2-5; D perhaps matches TRBD1 (6 bases). DNA of the CDR3: TGTGCCGGCAGGGGTCAAGAAGAGACCCAGTACTTC. This sequence encodes CAGRGQEETQYF.